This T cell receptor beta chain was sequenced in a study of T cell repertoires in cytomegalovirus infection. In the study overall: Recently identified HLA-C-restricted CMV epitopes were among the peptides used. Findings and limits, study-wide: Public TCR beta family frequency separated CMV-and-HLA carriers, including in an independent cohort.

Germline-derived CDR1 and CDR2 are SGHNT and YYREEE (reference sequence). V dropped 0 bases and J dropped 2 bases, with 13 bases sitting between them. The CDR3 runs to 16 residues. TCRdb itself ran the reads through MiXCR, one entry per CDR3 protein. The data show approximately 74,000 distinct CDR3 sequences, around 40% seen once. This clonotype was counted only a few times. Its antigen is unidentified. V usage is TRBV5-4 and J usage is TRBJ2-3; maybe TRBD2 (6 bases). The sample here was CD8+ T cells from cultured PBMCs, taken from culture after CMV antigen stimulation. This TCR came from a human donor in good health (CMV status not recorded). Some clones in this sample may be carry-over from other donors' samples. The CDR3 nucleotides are TGTGCCAGCAGCTTGGGTCTAGCGTCATACACAGATACGCAGTATTTT. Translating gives CASSLGLASYTDTQYF. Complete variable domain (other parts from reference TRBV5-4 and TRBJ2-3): ETGVTQSPTHLIKTRGQQVTLRCSSQSGHNTVSWYQQALGQGPQFIFQYYREEENGRGNFPPRFSGLQFPNYSSELNVNALELDDSALYLCASSLGLASYTDTQYFGPGTRLTVL.